The 24 T cell receptor beta chains given below trace back to one sample, sequenced in a study of shared clonotypes between healthy human individuals. It was CD45RO-negative cells, positively selected for CCR7, that made up naive CD8 cells, with terminally differentiated effector memory CD45RA+ cells excluded. Produced via immunoSEQ multiplex PCR; TCRdb's table is partial and in-frame only. The sample records some 1,900,000 clones, approximately 95% being singletons. Specimen: naive CD8+ T cells sorted from blood. These receptors were taken from a man younger than 35 in good health.

The V and J genes are TRBV2 and TRBJ2-7; D gene unclear. The ends were cut back, 0 bases at V and 3 bases at J, with 15 bases in the middle. The CDR3 has 16 residues. In germline, CDR1 is SNHLY, CDR2 FYNNEI. The CDR3 sequence: CASSEAPVRSGYEQYF. The CDR3 DNA sequence: TGTGCCAGCAGTGAAGCCCCCGTTAGAAGTGGCTACGAGCAGTACTTC.

The V call is TRBV4-1, the J call TRBJ2-1; 10 bases are a match to TRBD2. The germline CDR1 and CDR2 sequences are MGHRA and YSYEKL. V lost 4 bases and J lost 9; bases outside the gene matches: 12. The CDR3 extends over 16 amino acids. The CDR3 DNA follows: TGCGCCAGCAGCCCCCTACAGCGGGAGGGCTGGAGTGAGCAGTTCTTC. Protein: CASSPLQREGWSEQFF.

V is TRBV30 and J is TRBJ1-2; tentatively, D is TRBD1 (5 bases). Trimming left V 3 bases short and J 3 bases short, with 14 bases between. Per the germline V gene, CDR1 is GTSNPN and CDR2 is SVGIG (reference sequence). CDR3 length: 14 residues. This CDR3 reads CAWRGTGTHYGYTF. In DNA, the CDR3 is TGTGCCTGGAGGGGGACCGGGACCCACTATGGCTACACCTTC.

This clone was seen once. The rearrangement links TRBV19 to TRBJ2-5; TRBD2 agrees at 8 bases. V was clipped by 4 bases and J by 5 bases; unmatched bases: 9. The germline V gene encodes CDR1 LNHDA and CDR2 SQIVND (reference sequence). The CDR3 sequence is 15 residues long. CDR3 region: CASSTQRESDETQYF. CDR3 bases: TGTGCCAGTAGTACCCAGCGGGAGTCGGACGAGACCCAGTACTTC. The variable domain in full, completed from reference TRBV19 and TRBJ2-5, reads DGGITQSPKYLFRKEGQNVTLSCEQNLNHDAMYWYRQDPGQGLRLIYYSQIVNDFQKGDIAEGYSVSREKKESFPLTVTSAQKNPTAFYLCASSTQRESDETQYFGPGTRLLVL.

The rearrangement uses TRBV4-1 and TRBJ2-7, with 7 bases aligning to TRBD1. CDR1 and CDR2 from the germline V gene are MGHRA and YSYEKL. The CDR3 loop spans 17 amino acids. After removal of 0 bases from V and 2 bases from J, the junction contained 10 bases not matched to a gene. CDR3 amino acids: CASSQDRGPGQTYEQYF. CDR3 coding DNA: TGCGCCAGCAGCCAAGATAGGGGACCGGGACAGACCTACGAGCAGTACTTC.

This clone was seen a few times. The chain employs TRBV25-1 and TRBJ1-2; 7 positions agree with TRBD1. The trim removed 10 bases at V and 6 bases at J, leaving 20 bases unmatched. The CDR3 extends over 16 amino acids. Germline assignment: CDR1 MGHDK and CDR2 SYGVNS. The CDR3 coding sequence is TGTGCCACAGAACGGACAGGCCTAGGGGGTATGAATGGCTACACCTTC. This translates into CATERTGLGGMNGYTF.

The sample holds one count of this clone. The chain joins TRBV27 to TRBJ2-7; the match to TRBD2 covers 7 bases. CDR1 and CDR2 (germline): MNHEY, SMNVEV (reference sequence). V gave up 5 bases and J gave up 5 bases; unmatched junction bases: 9. CDR3 length: 14 amino acids. The DNA of the CDR3 is TGTGCCAGCAGTCCCCTGGGAGGGTCCGACGAGCAGTACTTC. Translated, it gives CASSPLGGSDEQYF.

The chain couples TRBV5-6 to TRBJ2-2, with D possibly matching TRBD2 (5 bases). Trimming took 4 bases from V and 2 from J, leaving 12 bases between them. The CDR3 is made up of 15 amino acids. Germline assignment: CDR1 SGHDT and CDR2 YYEEEE. The CDR3 loop reads CASSVRVPNTGELFF. DNA of the CDR3: TGTGCCAGCAGCGTGAGGGTGCCCAACACCGGGGAGCTGTTTTTT. Full variable domain (outside the CDR3, taken from reference TRBV5-6 and TRBJ2-2): DAGVTQSPTHLIKTRGQQVTLRCSPKSGHDTVSWYQQALGQGPQFIFQYYEEEERQRGNFPDRFSGHQFPNYSSELNVNALLLGDSALYLCASSVRVPNTGELFFGEGSRLTVL.

The CDR3 region is CASSRSNTEAFF. The CDR3 DNA reads as TGTGCCAGCAGCCGCAGTAACACTGAAGCTTTCTTT. The rearrangement joins TRBV7-9 to TRBJ1-1; D ambiguous. This CDR3 spans 12 amino acids. Germline V gene sequence: CDR1 SEHNR, CDR2 FQNEAQ (reference sequence). V lost 5 bases to trimming and J lost 2 bases, with 6 bases between them.

This chain connects TRBV5-1 to TRBJ2-1; 11 positions agree with TRBD2. Germline loops: CDR1 SGHRS, CDR2 YFSETQ. V gave up 5 bases and J gave up 6 bases; unmatched junction bases: 4. The length of the CDR3 is 14 residues. The CDR3 here is CASRTSGSVNEQFF. The CDR3, as DNA: TGCGCCAGCAGAACTAGCGGGAGTGTCAATGAGCAGTTCTTC.

Regarding this clone: One end of the junction does not line up with germline, which may come from a read error. The rearrangement links TRBV29-1 to TRBJ2-1; no definite D call. Germline V lookup: CDR1 SQVTM, CDR2 ANQGSEA. The length of the CDR3 is 15 residues. As DNA, the CDR3 is TGCAGCGTGGAAGCTTTCTTAAGCTCCTACAATGAGCAGTTCTTC. The encoded protein is CSVEAFLSSYNEQFF.

This chain joins TRBV5-1 and TRBJ1-6; weak D call: TRBD1 (5 bases). Germline CDR1 and CDR2: SGHRS and YFSETQ. The CDR3 spans 16 residues. With 0 bases removed from V and 2 bases from J, the gap between germline ends came to 9 bases. The CDR3 DNA reads TGCGCCAGCAGCTTGGGGGACGGAGCCTATAATTCACCCCTCCACTTT. It specifies CASSLGDGAYNSPLHF.

This chain links TRBV30 with TRBJ1-4, with D unresolved. V lost 0 bases, J lost 8 bases, and 10 bases lay in between. Germline CDR1 and CDR2: GTSNPN and SVGIG (reference sequence). The CDR3 totals 13 residues. In nucleotides, the CDR3 is TGTGCCTGGAGTGTGGAGGGTCGAGAAAAACTGTTTTTT. It is translated as CAWSVEGREKLFF.

The chain carries TRBV4-2 and TRBJ1-1; D may be TRBD1 (5 bases). This CDR3 has 15 amino acids. The germline gives CDR1 LGHNA, CDR2 YNFKEQ. Trimming pared 0 bases from V and 0 bases from J, leaving 8 bases between. This CDR3 is CASSQDQGMNTEAFF. CDR3 in DNA: TGTGCCAGCAGCCAAGATCAGGGTATGAACACTGAAGCTTTCTTT.

On this clone itself: This CDR3 is also generated by other DNA sequences in the sample. The J gene is TRBJ2-7, the V gene TRBV28; D perhaps matches TRBD1 (6 bases). Trimming pared 3 bases from V and 4 bases from J, leaving 10 bases between. Germline CDR1 reads MDHEN; CDR2 reads SYDVKM. This CDR3 spans 13 amino acids. This chain's CDR3 is CASSFEGVYEQYF. The CDR3 DNA is TGTGCCAGCAGTTTTGAGGGGGTGTACGAGCAGTACTTC.

Comments on this clone: This specimen includes other DNA sequences encoding the same CDR3. The chain couples TRBV9 to TRBJ2-7; D tentatively fits TRBD1 or TRBD2 (5 bases each). The V and J ends lost 4 bases and 0 bases respectively, with 11 bases between them. Germline V gene sequence: CDR1 SGDLS, CDR2 YYNGEE. The CDR3 has 14 amino acids. The CDR3 bases are TGTGCCAGCAGCCCGGGACGATCCTCCTACGAGCAGTACTTC. It is translated as CASSPGRSSYEQYF.

The rearrangement uses TRBV7-2 and TRBJ2-3; 9 bases are a match to TRBD2. This CDR3 is built from 15 residues. Germline V CDR1 and CDR2: SGHTA, FQGNSA. V shed 7 bases and J 5 bases; nucleotides not matched to a gene: 10. The CDR3 here is CASTTIAGVLDTQYF. The CDR3 DNA follows: TGTGCCAGCACTACCATAGCGGGAGTTTTAGATACGCAGTATTTT.

The V gene is TRBV4-3, the J gene TRBJ2-7; TRBD1 or TRBD2 may be the D gene (5 bases each). Trimming removed 6 bases from V and 4 bases from J, with 19 bases in between. Germline CDR1 reads LGHNA; CDR2 reads YSLEER. The CDR3 length is 15 residues. CDR3 protein: CASSLGGEGPYEQYF. Here the CDR3 DNA reads TGCGCCAGCAGTCTAGGCGGAGAGGGACCTTACGAGCAGTACTTC.

This clone is a singleton in its sample. The rearrangement uses TRBV9 and TRBJ1-2; 7 bases align to TRBD1. There are 16 residues in the CDR3. Germline CDR1 SGDLS, CDR2 YYNGEE. V lost 2 bases, J lost 6 bases, and 13 bases stayed unmatched. CDR3 DNA: TGTGCCAGCAGCGTTTCCCGTGGACAGGCTCGACATGGCTACACCTTC. It specifies CASSVSRGQARHGYTF.

This sequence joins TRBV6-5 and TRBJ2-2; D unresolved. Germline-derived CDR1 and CDR2 are MNHEY and SVGAGI. This CDR3 is 16 amino acids long. Trimming removed 4 bases at V and 0 bases at J, with 12 bases between. The DNA of the CDR3 is TGTGCCAGCAGTTCAGGTGACGGACCGAACACCGGGGAGCTGTTTTTT. Translating gives CASSSGDGPNTGELFF.

This sequence joins TRBV6-1 and TRBJ1-5; the D gene is possibly TRBD1 (6 bases). Germline V CDR1 and CDR2: MNHNS, SASEGT. The CDR3 spans 12 residues. Trimming removed 7 bases at V and 6 bases at J, with 10 bases between. The CDR3 nucleotides are TGTGCCAGCACAGGGGACGGTCAGCCCCAGCATTTT. Protein: CASTGDGQPQHF.

The V gene is TRBV19, the J gene TRBJ2-7; a possible D gene is TRBD1 (6 bases). Germline V CDR1 and CDR2: LNHDA, SQIVND (reference sequence). The CDR3 spans 13 residues. V was cut by 6 bases and J by 1 base, with 10 bases left in between. The CDR3 nucleotides are TGTGCCAGTAGAGAACAGGGATCCTACGAGCAGTACTTC. This codes for CASREQGSYEQYF.

The chain employs TRBV6-4 and TRBJ1-3, with D perhaps TRBD1 (5 bases). The germline V gene encodes CDR1 MRHNA and CDR2 SNTAGT. The V gene lost 5 bases and the J gene lost 0 bases, with 11 bases spanning the gap. The CDR3 is 15 amino acids. The CDR3 nucleotides read TGTGCCAGCAGTACTGCGGGGCTCTCTGGAAACACCATATATTTT. As protein: CASSTAGLSGNTIYF.

This chain links TRBV10-2 with TRBJ2-1; 8 nucleotides match TRBD2. This CDR3 region has 18 residues. V lost 1 base, J lost 0 bases, and 8 bases stayed unmatched. CDR1 WSHSY and CDR2 SAAADI come from the germline V gene. CDR3 in amino acids: CASSEWTTGTSSYNEQFF. CDR3 nucleotides: TGCGCCAGCAGTGAGTGGACTACCGGGACTAGCTCCTACAATGAGCAGTTCTTC.